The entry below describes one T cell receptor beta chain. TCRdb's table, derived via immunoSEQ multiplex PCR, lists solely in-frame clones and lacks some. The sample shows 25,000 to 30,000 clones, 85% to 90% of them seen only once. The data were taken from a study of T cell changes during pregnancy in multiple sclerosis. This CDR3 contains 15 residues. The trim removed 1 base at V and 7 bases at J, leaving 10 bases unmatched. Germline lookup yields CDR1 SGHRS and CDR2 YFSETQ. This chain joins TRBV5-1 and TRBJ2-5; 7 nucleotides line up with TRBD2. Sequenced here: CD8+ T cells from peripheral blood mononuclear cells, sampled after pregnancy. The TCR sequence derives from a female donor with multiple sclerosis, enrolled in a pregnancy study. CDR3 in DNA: TGCGCCAGCAGCTTGATCGCCAGCGGGGTGGGGACCCAGTACTTC. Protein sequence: CASSLIASGVGTQYF.